The 25 T cell receptor beta chains given below trace back to one sample, sequenced in a study of T cells in Graves' hyperthyroidism and ophthalmopathy. Using RNA transcripts as the source, TCR beta CDR3 regions were amplified. The HTBI set primed first-round TCR CDR3 RT-PCR. TCRdb processed the multiplex PCR reads anew with MiXCR; each CDR3 protein has one entry. The sample consists of hundreds of thousands of distinct CDR3 sequences, 20% of them appearing once. Material: blood. The receptors shown here come from a man aged 35-49 years with Graves' ophthalmopathy.

This clonotype was seen ten or more times. This chain joins TRBV7-9 and TRBJ2-1; no firm D call. The CDR3 consists of 13 residues. Germline lookup yields CDR1 SEHNR and CDR2 FQNEAQ (reference sequence). V was pared by 5 bases and J by 3 bases, with 8 bases between. The CDR3 DNA reads as TGTGCCAGCAGCCCTCAGAGCTACAATGAGCAGTTCTTC. Encoded protein: CASSPQSYNEQFF.

The rearrangement uses TRBV6-1 and TRBJ1-1; weak D call: TRBD1 (5 bases). The CDR3 covers 12 residues. Trimming removed 7 bases at V and 6 bases at J, with 12 bases between. Germline V CDR1 and CDR2: MNHNS, SASEGT. The CDR3 DNA follows: TGTGCCAGCATGCCGGGGCGGGCTGAAGCTTTCTTT. Its protein product is CASMPGRAEAFF.

This chain joins TRBV15 and TRBJ2-4; D is perhaps TRBD1 or TRBD2 (6 bases each). The CDR3 extends over 15 amino acids. CDR1 is LNHNV, CDR2 YYDKDF, per germline (reference sequence). Trimming left V 0 bases short and J 5 bases short, with 11 bases between. CDR3 DNA: TGTGCCACCAGCAGAGACGGGGGCATCGAAAACATTCAGTACTTC. Translating it yields CATSRDGGIENIQYF.

This clonotype was seen only a few times. V is TRBV7-2 and J is TRBJ2-4, with D possibly called TRBD1 or TRBD2 (6 bases each). Germline CDR1 SGHTA, CDR2 FQGNSA. Deletions cut 4 bases from V and 10 bases from J, with 20 bases between. CDR3 length: 15 amino acids. This CDR3 is CASSSLVGGTSIQYF. DNA of the CDR3: TGTGCCAGCAGCTCCCTGGTGGGGGGCACAAGTATTCAGTACTTC.

The gene calls are TRBV14 and TRBJ2-6; TRBD1 is a possible D gene (5 bases). V lost 3 bases to trimming and J lost 5 bases, with 11 bases between them. Germline V gene lookup returns CDR1 SGHDN and CDR2 FVKESK. The CDR3 extends over 15 amino acids. The CDR3 sequence: CASSQQGFRANVLTF. The DNA of the CDR3 is TGTGCCAGCAGCCAGCAGGGTTTTCGGGCCAACGTCCTGACTTTC.

This clonotype turned up a few times. The rearrangement links TRBV9 to TRBJ1-2, with TRBD1 matching over 8 bases. CDR1 is SGDLS, CDR2 YYNGEE, per germline. After removal of 3 bases from V and 5 bases from J, the junction contained 9 bases not matched to a gene. This CDR3 has 15 amino acids. The CDR3 DNA reads TGTGCCAGCAGCGGAGGACAGGGCCAAGGGTATGGCTACACCTTC. It yields the protein CASSGGQGQGYGYTF.

Only a few counts were recorded for this clonotype. The chain recombines TRBV30 with TRBJ2-7; D gene uncertain. The CDR3 is 12 residues long. In germline, CDR1 is GTSNPN, CDR2 SVGIG (reference sequence). Trimming took 0 bases from V and 3 from J, leaving 6 bases between them. CDR3 DNA: TGTGCCTGGAGTGTACATCGCTACGAGCAGTACTTC. Residues: CAWSVHRYEQYF.

This clonotype was counted between two and nine times. V usage is TRBV4-3 and J usage is TRBJ2-7, with TRBD1 as a possible D gene (6 bases). From germline, CDR1 is LGHNA and CDR2 YSLEER. There are 14 residues in the CDR3. V was shortened by 4 bases and J by 5 bases, with 15 bases between the two germline ends. CDR3 region: CASSLRAGEHEQYF. The CDR3, as DNA: TGCGCCAGCAGCCTAAGGGCAGGGGAACACGAGCAGTACTTC.

DNA for the CDR3: TGTGCCAGCAGTTCGCAAGGGACAGGGAGCAGGAACACTGAAGCTTTCTTT. It codes for CASSSQGTGSRNTEAFF. The chain carries TRBV28 and TRBJ1-1; 9 positions agree with TRBD1. Trimming took 4 bases from V and 1 from J; bases not matched to a gene: 10. The germline V gene encodes CDR1 MDHEN and CDR2 SYDVKM. This CDR3 spans 17 amino acids.

Note on this clonotype: This may be a read error, as it is one base from a much larger clone. The rearrangement uses TRBV3-1 and TRBJ2-3; a weak D match, TRBD1 (6 bases). Germline V lookup: CDR1 LGHDT, CDR2 YNNKEL (reference sequence). This CDR3 has 15 amino acids. For the CDR3, the DNA is TGTACCAGCAGCCGGCTACAGGGCACCACAGATACGCAGTATTTT. Translation: CTSSRLQGTTDTQYF.

This clonotype has a count of ten or more. The chain combines TRBV11-3 with TRBJ1-1; 8 bases map to TRBD1. After removal of 1 base from V and 8 bases from J, the junction contained 3 bases not matched to a gene. The germline V gene has CDR1 SGHNT and CDR2 YENEEA. This CDR3 comprises 13 residues. The CDR3 sequence: CASSLAAGGEAFF. The CDR3 DNA follows: TGTGCCAGCAGCTTAGCCGCAGGGGGCGAAGCTTTCTTT.

In its sample, this clonotype was seen many times. The rearrangement links TRBV12-3 or TRBV12-4 to TRBJ2-5; a weak D match, TRBD1 (6 bases). The CDR3 contains 14 residues. With 3 bases removed from V and 4 bases from J, the gap between germline ends came to 12 bases. CDR3 residues: CASSLGPGVETQYF. As DNA, the CDR3 is TGTGCCAGCAGTTTGGGGCCAGGGGTAGAGACCCAGTACTTC.

This clonotype was detected ten times or more. This chain connects TRBV20-1 to TRBJ2-7; TRBD1 agrees at 7 bases. The germline CDR1 and CDR2 sequences are DFQATT and SNEGSKA (reference sequence). The CDR3 length is 14 residues. Germline trimming cut 2 bases from V and 0 bases from J; bases unmatched to any gene: 4. CDR3 in amino acids: CSARRTGTSYEQYF. As DNA, the CDR3 is TGCAGTGCTAGAAGGACAGGTACCTCCTACGAGCAGTACTTC.

In its sample, this clonotype was seen many times. The chain carries TRBV6-1 and TRBJ2-5, with 10 positions matching TRBD1. V lost 5 bases, J lost 6 bases, and 6 bases stayed unmatched. Germline CDR1 and CDR2: MNHNS and SASEGT. This CDR3 region has 14 residues. The CDR3 sequence: CASSRGQGGKTQYF. In DNA, the CDR3 is TGTGCCAGCAGTCGAGGACAGGGGGGAAAGACCCAGTACTTC.

The V call is TRBV29-1, the J call TRBJ2-2, with D perhaps TRBD2 (6 bases). Trimming pared 3 bases from V and 8 bases from J, leaving 22 bases between. This CDR3 comprises 16 residues. CDR1 and CDR2 (germline): SQVTM, ANQGSEA. CDR3 nucleotides: TGCAGCGTTGAGCTTTGGGATCAAGGAGGAGGGGGGGAGCTGTTTTTT. This gives the protein CSVELWDQGGGGELFF.

This clonotype has ten or more counts. The V gene is TRBV3-1, the J gene TRBJ2-1; possibly TRBD1 or TRBD2 for D (5 bases each). The length of the CDR3 is 14 residues. With 0 bases removed from V and 7 bases from J, the gap between germline ends came to 10 bases. Germline CDR1 and CDR2: LGHDT and YNNKEL (reference sequence). The CDR3 is CASSQDGGQNEQFF. For the CDR3, the DNA is TGTGCCAGCAGCCAAGATGGGGGTCAAAATGAGCAGTTCTTC.

This clonotype was recorded many times. The chain joins TRBV20-1 to TRBJ2-3; 9 bases align to TRBD2. In germline, CDR1 is DFQATT, CDR2 SNEGSKA (reference sequence). The length of the CDR3 is 16 residues. The trim removed 0 bases at V and 2 bases at J, leaving 6 bases unmatched. The chain's CDR3 is CSARDRLAGDTDTQYF. The DNA for the CDR3 is TGCAGTGCTAGAGATCGATTAGCGGGAGACACAGATACGCAGTATTTT.

The chain carries TRBV30 and TRBJ1-5, with D tentatively TRBD1 (5 bases). The germline CDR1 and CDR2 sequences are GTSNPN and SVGIG (reference sequence). V shed 0 bases and J shed 4 bases, with 10 bases lying between them. There are 14 residues in the CDR3. As DNA, the CDR3 is TGTGCCTGGAGTGTACGGGGCAGGAATCAGCCCCAGCATTTT. Its translation: CAWSVRGRNQPQHF. Variable domain in full (rest from reference TRBV30 and TRBJ1-5): SQTIHQWPATLVQPVGSPLSLECTVEGTSNPNLYWYRQAAGRGLQLLFYSVGIGQISSEVPQNLSASRPQDRQFILSSKKLLLSDSGFYLCAWSVRGRNQPQHFGDGTRLSIL.

Only a few counts were recorded for this clonotype. The chain joins TRBV7-9 to TRBJ1-6, with 9 bases identical to TRBD1. The length of the CDR3 is 15 residues. Germline V CDR1 and CDR2: SEHNR, FQNEAQ (reference sequence). V shed 5 bases, J shed 11 bases, and the junction held 10 bases outside the gene matches. The CDR3 nucleotides read TGTGCCAGCAGCCCCCAGGACAGGGGCATCACACCCCTCCACTTT. This sequence encodes CASSPQDRGITPLHF. Combining the CDR3 with reference TRBV7-9 and TRBJ1-6 gives the whole variable domain DTGVSQNPRHKITKRGQNVTFRCDPISEHNRLYWYRQTLGQGPEFLTYFQNEAQLEKSRLLSDRFSAERPKGSFSTLEIQRTEQGDSAMYLCASSPQDRGITPLHFGNGTRLTVT.

There are a few counts of this clonotype. V is TRBV19 and J is TRBJ2-5, with D possibly TRBD2 on 5 matching bases. Between the trimmed V and J ends, which lost 4 bases and 3 bases, there was a span of 12 bases. This CDR3 region has 14 residues. From germline, CDR1 is LNHDA and CDR2 SQIVND (reference sequence). CDR3 DNA sequence: TGTGCCAGTAGTACGACTAATCCTAAAGAGACCCAGTACTTC. Residues: CASSTTNPKETQYF.

This clonotype was counted at least ten times. This chain uses TRBV2 with TRBJ1-2, with TRBD1 matching over 7 bases. Germline V gene data show CDR1 as SNHLY and CDR2 as FYNNEI. CDR3 length equals 14 residues. V was clipped by 6 bases and J by 8 bases; unmatched bases: 12. The DNA for the CDR3 is TGTGCCAGCAGGGGGGACAGTCCCTTGGACGGCTACACCTTC. Translation gives CASRGDSPLDGYTF.

In its sample, this clonotype was seen a few times. V and J are TRBV7-8 and TRBJ2-5, with D unresolved. CDR3 length: 15 amino acids. Trimming shortened V by 7 bases and J by 2 bases, and 17 bases separated the two germline ends. Germline lookup yields CDR1 SGHVS and CDR2 FQNEAQ. The CDR3 loop reads CASTWATLPQETQYF. CDR3 DNA: TGTGCCAGCACGTGGGCGACTCTCCCTCAAGAGACCCAGTACTTC.

The V gene is TRBV10-3, the J gene TRBJ2-7, with 12 positions matching TRBD2. The CDR3 contains 14 residues. Per germline, CDR1 ENHRY and CDR2 SYGVKD. The junction had 9 bases not matched to a gene; V was cut back by 8 bases and J by 7 bases. CDR3 in amino acids: CAIETSGRPGEQYF. The CDR3 region has the DNA TGTGCCATCGAAACTAGCGGGAGGCCCGGGGAGCAGTACTTC.

This clonotype was observed at least ten times. The chain recombines TRBV20-1 with TRBJ2-5; no clear D. Germline V CDR1 and CDR2: DFQATT, SNEGSKA (reference sequence). The germline V and J ends were trimmed by 0 bases and 5 bases, with 7 bases remaining between them. There are 12 residues in the CDR3. The CDR3: CSAREVRETQYF. DNA of the CDR3: TGCAGTGCTAGAGAGGTTAGGGAGACCCAGTACTTC.

This chain uses TRBV24-1 with TRBJ1-2; TRBD1 matches at 10 bases. The germline V gene encodes CDR1 KGHDR and CDR2 SFDVKD. Trimming took 4 bases from V and 6 from J; bases not matched to a gene: 7. The CDR3 sequence is 15 residues long. DNA for the CDR3: TGTGCCACCAGTGAAAGTGGGACAGGGGTTAATGGCTACACCTTC. It encodes CATSESGTGVNGYTF.